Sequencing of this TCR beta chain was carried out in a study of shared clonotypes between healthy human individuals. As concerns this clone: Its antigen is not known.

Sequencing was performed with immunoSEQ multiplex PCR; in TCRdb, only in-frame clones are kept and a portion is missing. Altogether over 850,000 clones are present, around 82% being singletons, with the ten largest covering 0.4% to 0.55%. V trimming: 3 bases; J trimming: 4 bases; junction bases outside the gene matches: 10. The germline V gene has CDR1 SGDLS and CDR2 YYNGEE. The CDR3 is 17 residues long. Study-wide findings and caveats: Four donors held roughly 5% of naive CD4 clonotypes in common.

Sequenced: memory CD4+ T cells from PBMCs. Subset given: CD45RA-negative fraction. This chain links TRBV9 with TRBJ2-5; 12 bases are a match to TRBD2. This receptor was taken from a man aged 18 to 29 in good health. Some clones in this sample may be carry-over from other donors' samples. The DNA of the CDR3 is TGTGCCAGCAGCGGGGCGGAACTGGGACTAGCGGGAGAGACCCAGTACTTC. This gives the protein CASSGAELGLAGETQYF.